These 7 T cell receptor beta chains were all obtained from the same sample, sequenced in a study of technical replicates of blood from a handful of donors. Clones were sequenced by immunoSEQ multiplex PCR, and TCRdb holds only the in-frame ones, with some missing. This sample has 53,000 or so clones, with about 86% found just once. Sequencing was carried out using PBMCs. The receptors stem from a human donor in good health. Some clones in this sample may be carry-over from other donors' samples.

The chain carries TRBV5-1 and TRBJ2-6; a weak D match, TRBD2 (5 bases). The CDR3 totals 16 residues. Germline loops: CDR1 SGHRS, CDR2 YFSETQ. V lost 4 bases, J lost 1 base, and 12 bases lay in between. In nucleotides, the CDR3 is TGCGCCAGCAGCGAGGGTCACCTTTCTGGGGCCAACGTCCTGACTTTC. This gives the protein CASSEGHLSGANVLTF.

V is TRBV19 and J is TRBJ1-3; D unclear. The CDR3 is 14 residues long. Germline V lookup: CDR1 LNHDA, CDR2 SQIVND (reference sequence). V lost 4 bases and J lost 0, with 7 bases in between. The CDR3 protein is CASSTGGSGNTIYF. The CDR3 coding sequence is TGTGCCAGTAGTACAGGAGGCTCTGGAAACACCATATATTTT.

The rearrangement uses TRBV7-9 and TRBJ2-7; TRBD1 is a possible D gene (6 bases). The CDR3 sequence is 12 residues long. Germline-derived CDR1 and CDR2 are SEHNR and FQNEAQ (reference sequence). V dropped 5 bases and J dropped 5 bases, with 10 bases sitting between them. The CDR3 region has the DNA TGTGCCAGCAGCCCAACAGGGCACGAGCAGTACTTC. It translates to CASSPTGHEQYF.

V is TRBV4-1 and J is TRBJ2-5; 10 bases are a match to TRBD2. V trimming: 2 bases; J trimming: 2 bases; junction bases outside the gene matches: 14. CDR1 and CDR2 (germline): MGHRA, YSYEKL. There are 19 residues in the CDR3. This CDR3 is CASSQPQGLAGEGQETQYF. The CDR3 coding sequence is TGCGCCAGCAGCCAACCCCAGGGGCTAGCGGGGGAGGGGCAAGAGACCCAGTACTTC.

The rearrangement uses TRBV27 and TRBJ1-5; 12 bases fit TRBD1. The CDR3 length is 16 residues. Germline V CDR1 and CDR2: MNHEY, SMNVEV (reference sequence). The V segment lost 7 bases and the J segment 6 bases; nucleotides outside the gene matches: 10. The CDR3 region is CASILGQGARAQPQHF. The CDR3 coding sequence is TGTGCCAGCATCCTGGGACAGGGGGCTCGAGCTCAGCCCCAGCATTTT.

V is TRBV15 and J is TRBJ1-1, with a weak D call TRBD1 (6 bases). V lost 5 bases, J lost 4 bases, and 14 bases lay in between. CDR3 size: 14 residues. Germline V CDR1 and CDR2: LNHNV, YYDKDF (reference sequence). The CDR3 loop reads CATSVGGRGTEAFF. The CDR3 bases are TGTGCCACCAGCGTCGGGGGGCGCGGCACTGAAGCTTTCTTT.

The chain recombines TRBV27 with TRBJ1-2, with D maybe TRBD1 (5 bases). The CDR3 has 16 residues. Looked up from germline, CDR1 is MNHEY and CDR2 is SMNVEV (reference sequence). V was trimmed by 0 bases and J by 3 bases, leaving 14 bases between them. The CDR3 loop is CASSLSPDSYYYGYTF. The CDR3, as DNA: TGTGCCAGCAGTTTATCCCCCGACAGCTATTACTATGGCTACACCTTC.